Sequencing of this TCR beta chain was carried out in a study of blood T cell repertoires in COVID-19. Original data processing: Amplification of reference gene primers provided the estimated nucleated cell counts. Sequenced by immunoSEQ multiplex PCR; TCRdb stores in-frame clones only, minus some. The V and J calls and clone size come from that table; D and trimming were worked out from the DNA. This table holds a few hundred thousand clones, approximately 88% found once. V was pared by 4 bases and J by 10 bases, with 17 bases between. Germline CDR1 is LGHNA and CDR2 is YSLEER. The CDR3 runs to 15 residues. Followed over time, Seattle patients had been enrolled while infection was active.

The specimen sequenced was peripheral blood. The receptor was isolated from a young woman with COVID-19, enrolled during active disease. J is TRBJ1-6 and V is TRBV4-3, with D possibly being TRBD1 (5 bases). DNA of the CDR3: TGCGCCAGCAGCCGGAGGGTCGGGTCAGGGTCACCCCTCCACTTT. Protein sequence: CASSRRVGSGSPLHF.